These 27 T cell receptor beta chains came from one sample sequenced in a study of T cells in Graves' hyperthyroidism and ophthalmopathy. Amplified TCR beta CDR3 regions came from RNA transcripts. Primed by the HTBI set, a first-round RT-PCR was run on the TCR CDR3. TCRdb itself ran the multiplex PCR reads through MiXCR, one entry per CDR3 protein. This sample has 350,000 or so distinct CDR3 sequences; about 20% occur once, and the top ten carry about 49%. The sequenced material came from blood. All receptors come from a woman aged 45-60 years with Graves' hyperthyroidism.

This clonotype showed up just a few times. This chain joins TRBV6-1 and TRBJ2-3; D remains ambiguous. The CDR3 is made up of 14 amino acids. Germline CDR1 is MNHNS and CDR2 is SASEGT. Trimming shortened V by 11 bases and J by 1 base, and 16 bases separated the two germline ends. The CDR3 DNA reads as TGTGCCTGCTGGTGTAATTGGGGCACAGATACGCAGTATTTT. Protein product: CACWCNWGTDTQYF.

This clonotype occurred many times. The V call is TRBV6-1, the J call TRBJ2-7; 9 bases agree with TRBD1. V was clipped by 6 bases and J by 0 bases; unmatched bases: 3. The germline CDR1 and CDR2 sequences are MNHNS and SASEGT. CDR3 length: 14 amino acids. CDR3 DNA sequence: TGTGCCAGCAGCCACAGGGGGCCCTCCTACGAGCAGTACTTC. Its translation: CASSHRGPSYEQYF.

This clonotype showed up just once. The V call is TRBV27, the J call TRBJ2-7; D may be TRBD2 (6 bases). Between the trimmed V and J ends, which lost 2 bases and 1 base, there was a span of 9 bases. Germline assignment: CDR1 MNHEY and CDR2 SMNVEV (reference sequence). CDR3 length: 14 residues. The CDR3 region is CASSLKGGSYEQYF. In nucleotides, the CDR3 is TGTGCCAGCAGTTTAAAAGGAGGGTCCTACGAGCAGTACTTC.

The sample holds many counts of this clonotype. CDR3 protein: CAYTPGGGNEQFF. Written as DNA, the CDR3 is TGTGCCTACACACCCGGGGGGGGCAATGAGCAGTTCTTC. This sequence joins TRBV30 and TRBJ2-1; TRBD2 matches 8 bases. Trimming took 7 bases from V and 6 from J; bases not matched to a gene: 8. CDR1 GTSNPN and CDR2 SVGIG come from the germline V gene (reference sequence). The CDR3 has 13 amino acids.

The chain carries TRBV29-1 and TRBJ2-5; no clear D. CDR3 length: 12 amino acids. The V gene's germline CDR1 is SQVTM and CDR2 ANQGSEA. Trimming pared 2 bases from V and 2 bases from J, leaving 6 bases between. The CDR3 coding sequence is TGCAGCGTTGAACTTAGACAAGAGACCCAGTACTTC. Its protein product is CSVELRQETQYF.

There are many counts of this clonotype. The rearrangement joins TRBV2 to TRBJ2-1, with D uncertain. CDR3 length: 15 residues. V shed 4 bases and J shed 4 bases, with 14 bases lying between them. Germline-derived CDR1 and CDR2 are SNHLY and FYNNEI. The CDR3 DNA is TGTGCCAGCAGTGCGTCGGAGACGGCTTACAATGAGCAGTTCTTC. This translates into CASSASETAYNEQFF.

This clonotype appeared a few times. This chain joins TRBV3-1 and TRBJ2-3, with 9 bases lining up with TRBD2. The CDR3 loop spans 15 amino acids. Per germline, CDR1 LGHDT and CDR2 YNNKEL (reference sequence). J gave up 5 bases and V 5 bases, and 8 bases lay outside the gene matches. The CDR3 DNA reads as TGTGCCAGCAGCTTAGCGGGAGTGGGTGGAGATACGCAGTATTTT. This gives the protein CASSLAGVGGDTQYF.

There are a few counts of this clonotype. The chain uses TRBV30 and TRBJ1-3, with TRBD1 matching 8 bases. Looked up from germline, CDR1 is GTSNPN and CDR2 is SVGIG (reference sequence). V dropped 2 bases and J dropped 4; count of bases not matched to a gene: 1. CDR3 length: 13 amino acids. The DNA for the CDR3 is TGTGCCTGGAGTCGACAGGGGGGAAACACCATATATTTT. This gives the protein CAWSRQGGNTIYF.

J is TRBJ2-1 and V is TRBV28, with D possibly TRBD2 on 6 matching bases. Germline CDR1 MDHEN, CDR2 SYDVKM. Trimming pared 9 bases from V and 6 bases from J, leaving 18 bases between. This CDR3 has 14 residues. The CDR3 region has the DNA TGTGCCAGTACTCTAGCGAGCGTTACCAATGAGCAGTTCTTC. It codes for CASTLASVTNEQFF.

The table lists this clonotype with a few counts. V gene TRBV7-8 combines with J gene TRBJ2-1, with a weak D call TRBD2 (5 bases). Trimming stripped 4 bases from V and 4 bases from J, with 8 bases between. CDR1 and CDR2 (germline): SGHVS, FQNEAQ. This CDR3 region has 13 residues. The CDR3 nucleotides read TGTGCCAGCAGCTCGAGGGTATACAATGAGCAGTTCTTC. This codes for CASSSRVYNEQFF.

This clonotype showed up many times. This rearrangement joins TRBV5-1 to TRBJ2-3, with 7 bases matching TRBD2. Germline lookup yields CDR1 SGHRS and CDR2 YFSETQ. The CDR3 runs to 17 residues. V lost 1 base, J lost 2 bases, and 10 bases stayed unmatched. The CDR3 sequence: CASSLRNHGGTTDTQYF. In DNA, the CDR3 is TGCGCCAGCAGCTTGAGGAATCACGGGGGGACCACAGATACGCAGTATTTT. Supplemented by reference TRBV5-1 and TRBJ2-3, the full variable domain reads KAGVTQTPRYLIKTRGQQVTLSCSPISGHRSVSWYQQTPGQGLQFLFEYFSETQRNKGNFPGRFSGRQFSNSRSEMNVSTLELGDSALYLCASSLRNHGGTTDTQYFGPGTRLTVL.

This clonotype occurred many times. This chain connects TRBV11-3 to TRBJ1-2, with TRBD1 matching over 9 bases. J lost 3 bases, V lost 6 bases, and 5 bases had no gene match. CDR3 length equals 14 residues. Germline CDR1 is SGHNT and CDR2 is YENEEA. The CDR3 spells CASRGTGWDYGYTF. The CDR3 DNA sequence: TGTGCCAGCAGGGGGACAGGGTGGGACTATGGCTACACCTTC.

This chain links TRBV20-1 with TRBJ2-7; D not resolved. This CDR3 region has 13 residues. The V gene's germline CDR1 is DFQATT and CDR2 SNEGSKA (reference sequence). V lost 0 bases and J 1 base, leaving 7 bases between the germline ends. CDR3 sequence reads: CSAREPGSYEQYF. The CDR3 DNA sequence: TGCAGTGCTAGAGAACCAGGTTCCTACGAGCAGTACTTC.

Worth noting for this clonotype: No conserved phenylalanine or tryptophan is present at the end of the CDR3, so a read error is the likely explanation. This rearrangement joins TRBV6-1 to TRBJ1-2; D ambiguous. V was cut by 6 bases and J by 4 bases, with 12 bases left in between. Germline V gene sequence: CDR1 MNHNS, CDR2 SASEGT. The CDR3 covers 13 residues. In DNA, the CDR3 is TGTGCCAGCAGCTCAGCGTTGGGCTATGGCTACACCCTC. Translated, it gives CASSSALGYGYTL.

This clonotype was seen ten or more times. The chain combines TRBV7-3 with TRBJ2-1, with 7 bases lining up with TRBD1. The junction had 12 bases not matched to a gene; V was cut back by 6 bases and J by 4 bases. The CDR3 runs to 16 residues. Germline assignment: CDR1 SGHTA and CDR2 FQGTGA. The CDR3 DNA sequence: TGTGCCAGCAGTGTCGTAACAGGGGTCAGGTACAATGAGCAGTTCTTC. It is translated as CASSVVTGVRYNEQFF.

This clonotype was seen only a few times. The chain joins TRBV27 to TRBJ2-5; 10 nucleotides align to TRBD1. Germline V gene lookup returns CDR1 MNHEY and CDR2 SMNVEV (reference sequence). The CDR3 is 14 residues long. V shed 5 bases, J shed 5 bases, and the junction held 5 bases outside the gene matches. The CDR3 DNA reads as TGTGCCAGCAGTCCCGACAGGGGGCGTGAGACCCAGTACTTC. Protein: CASSPDRGRETQYF.

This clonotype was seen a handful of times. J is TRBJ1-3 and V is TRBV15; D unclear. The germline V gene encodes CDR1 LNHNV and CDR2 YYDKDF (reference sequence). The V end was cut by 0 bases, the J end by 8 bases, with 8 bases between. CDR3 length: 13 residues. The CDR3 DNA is TGTGCCACCAGCAGAGATCGAGCGGACACCATATATTTT. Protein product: CATSRDRADTIYF.

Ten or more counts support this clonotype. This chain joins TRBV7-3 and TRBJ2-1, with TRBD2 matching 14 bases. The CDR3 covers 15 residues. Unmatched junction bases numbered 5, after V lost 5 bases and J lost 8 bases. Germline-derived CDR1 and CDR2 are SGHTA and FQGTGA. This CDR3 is CASSPRGLAGDEQFF. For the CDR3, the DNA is TGTGCCAGCAGCCCGAGGGGACTAGCGGGAGATGAGCAGTTCTTC.

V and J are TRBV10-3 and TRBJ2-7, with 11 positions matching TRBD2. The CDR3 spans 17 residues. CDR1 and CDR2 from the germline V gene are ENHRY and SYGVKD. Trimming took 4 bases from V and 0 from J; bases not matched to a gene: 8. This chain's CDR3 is CAISVTGTSGPSYEQYF. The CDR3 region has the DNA TGTGCCATCAGTGTGACCGGGACTAGCGGACCCTCCTACGAGCAGTACTTC.

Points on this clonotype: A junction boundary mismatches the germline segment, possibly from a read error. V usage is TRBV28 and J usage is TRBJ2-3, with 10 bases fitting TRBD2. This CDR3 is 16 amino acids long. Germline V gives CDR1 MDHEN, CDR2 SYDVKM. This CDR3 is CARSLWLAGEVDTQYF. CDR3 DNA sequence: TGTGCCAGAAGTTTATGGCTAGCGGGAGAAGTAGATACGCAGTATTTT.

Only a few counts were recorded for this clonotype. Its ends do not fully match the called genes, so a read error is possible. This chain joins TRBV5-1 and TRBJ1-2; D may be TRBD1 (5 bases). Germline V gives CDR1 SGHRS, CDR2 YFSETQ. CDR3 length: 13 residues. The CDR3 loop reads CASSLGGGDGYTF. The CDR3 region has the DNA TGTGCCAGCAGCTTAGGCGGGGGAGATGGCTACACCTTC.

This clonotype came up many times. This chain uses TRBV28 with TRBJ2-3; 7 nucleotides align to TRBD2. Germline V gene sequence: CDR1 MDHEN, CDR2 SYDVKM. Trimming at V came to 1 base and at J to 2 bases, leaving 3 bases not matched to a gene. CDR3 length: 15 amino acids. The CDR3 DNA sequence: TGTGCCAGCAGTTTATCAGCGGGAACCACAGATACGCAGTATTTT. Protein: CASSLSAGTTDTQYF.

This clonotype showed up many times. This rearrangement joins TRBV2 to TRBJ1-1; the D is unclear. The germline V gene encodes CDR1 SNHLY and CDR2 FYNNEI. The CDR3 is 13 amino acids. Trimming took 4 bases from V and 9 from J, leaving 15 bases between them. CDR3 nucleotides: TGTGCCAGCAGTGGGGGTGGCAGCCAAAAAGCTTTCTTT. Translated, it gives CASSGGGSQKAFF. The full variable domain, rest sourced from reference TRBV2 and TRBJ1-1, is EPEVTQTPSHQVTQMGQEVILRCVPISNHLYFYWYRQILGQKVEFLVSFYNNEISEKSEIFDDQFSVERPDGSNFTLKIRSTKLEDSAMYFCASSGGGSQKAFFGQGTRLTVV.

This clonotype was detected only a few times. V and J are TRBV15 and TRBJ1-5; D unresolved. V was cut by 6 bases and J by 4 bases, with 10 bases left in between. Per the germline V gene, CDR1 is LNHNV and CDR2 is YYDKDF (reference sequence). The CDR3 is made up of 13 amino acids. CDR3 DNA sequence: TGTGCCACCAGTCTGGAGCTTAATCAGCCCCAGCATTTT. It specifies CATSLELNQPQHF.

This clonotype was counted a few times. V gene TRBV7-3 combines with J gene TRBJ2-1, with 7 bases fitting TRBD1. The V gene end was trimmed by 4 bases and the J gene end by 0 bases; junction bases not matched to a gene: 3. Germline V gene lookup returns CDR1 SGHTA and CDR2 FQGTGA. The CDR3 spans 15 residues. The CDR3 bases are TGTGCCAGCAGCTCGACAGGGAGCTCCTACAATGAGCAGTTCTTC. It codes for CASSSTGSSYNEQFF.

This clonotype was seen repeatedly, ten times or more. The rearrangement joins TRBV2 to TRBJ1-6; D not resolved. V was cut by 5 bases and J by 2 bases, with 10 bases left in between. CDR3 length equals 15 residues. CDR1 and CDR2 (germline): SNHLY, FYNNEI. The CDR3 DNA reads TGTGCCAGCAGTCTTAGGACTACCTATAATTCACCCCTCCACTTT. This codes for CASSLRTTYNSPLHF. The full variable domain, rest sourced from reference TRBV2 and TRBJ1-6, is EPEVTQTPSHQVTQMGQEVILRCVPISNHLYFYWYRQILGQKVEFLVSFYNNEISEKSEIFDDQFSVERPDGSNFTLKIRSTKLEDSAMYFCASSLRTTYNSPLHFGNGTRLTVT.

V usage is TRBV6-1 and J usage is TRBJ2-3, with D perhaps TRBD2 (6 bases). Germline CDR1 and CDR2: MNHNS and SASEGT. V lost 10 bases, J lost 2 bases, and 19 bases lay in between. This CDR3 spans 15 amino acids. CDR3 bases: TGTGCCACCGGGTCGGGCGGGGACCCCACAGATACGCAGTATTTT. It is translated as CATGSGGDPTDTQYF.